Following are 21 T cell receptor beta chains from one sample sequenced in a study of cytomegalovirus exposure and HLA in healthy donors. The PCR was carried out with 60 Vbeta primers and 13 Jbeta primers. Assay: immunoSEQ multiplex PCR; the TCRdb copy retains only in-frame clones and omits some. The sample lists some 150,000 clones; about 88% were seen once. Sequencing used PBMCs. Receptors were obtained from a young woman in good health and CMV-seronegative.

This chain connects TRBV6-5 to TRBJ2-1; 9 bases are a match to TRBD1. Germline CDR1 and CDR2: MNHEY and SVGAGI. V shed 6 bases, J shed 11 bases, and the junction held 2 bases outside the gene matches. The length of the CDR3 is 11 residues. CDR3 loop: CASRGQGQQFF. In nucleotides, the CDR3 is TGTGCCAGCAGGGGACAGGGACAGCAGTTCTTC.

In this sample, this clone turned up once. In DNA, the CDR3 is TGTGCCAGCAGCTTAGGGAGTTGGGGACAAGATACGCAGTATTTT. The encoded protein is CASSLGSWGQDTQYF. This rearrangement joins TRBV11-2 to TRBJ2-3; D may be TRBD1 (6 bases). The V gene lost 1 base and the J gene lost 5 bases, with 13 bases spanning the gap. The germline CDR1 and CDR2 sequences are SGHAT and FQNNGV. This CDR3 is built from 15 residues.

The chain carries TRBV28 and TRBJ1-2; possibly TRBD1 for D (6 bases). CDR1 and CDR2 (germline): MDHEN, SYDVKM. The CDR3 loop spans 12 amino acids. The germline V and J ends were trimmed by 7 bases and 5 bases, with 11 bases remaining between them. CDR3 DNA sequence: TGTGCCAGCACGCGGACAGATTATGGCTACACCTTC. As protein: CASTRTDYGYTF.

This rearrangement joins TRBV7-2 to TRBJ2-1, with TRBD2 matching over 12 bases. The length of the CDR3 is 13 residues. Germline V gene lookup returns CDR1 SGHTA and CDR2 FQGNSA. V shed 4 bases and J 11 bases; nucleotides not matched to a gene: 3. The DNA of the CDR3 is TGTGCCAGCAGCTCTGGACTAGCGGGAAAGCAGTTCTTC. Translating gives CASSSGLAGKQFF.

This chain links TRBV10-3 with TRBJ2-5, with D possibly TRBD2 on 7 matching bases. Trimming left V 5 bases short and J 4 bases short, with 17 bases between. Germline CDR1 ENHRY, CDR2 SYGVKD. The CDR3 spans 15 residues. This chain's CDR3 is CAISSGVGGRETQYF. The CDR3 coding sequence is TGTGCCATCAGTTCAGGGGTCGGGGGGCGAGAGACCCAGTACTTC.

This chain uses TRBV28 with TRBJ2-1, with 7 bases matching TRBD1. The CDR3 has 16 amino acids. Germline assignment: CDR1 MDHEN and CDR2 SYDVKM. V dropped 3 bases and J dropped 5; count of bases not matched to a gene: 10. CDR3 nucleotides: TGTGCCAGCAGTTTGCCGGCAGGGGGTCAGGACAATGAGCAGTTCTTC. It is translated as CASSLPAGGQDNEQFF.

The chain uses TRBV7-9 and TRBJ2-3; 9 nucleotides agree with TRBD2. From germline, CDR1 is SEHNR and CDR2 FQNEAQ (reference sequence). V gave up 3 bases and J gave up 0 bases; unmatched junction bases: 13. This CDR3 contains 19 residues. CDR3 DNA: TGTGCCAGCAGCTTGCTTGGTAGCGGGGGCCCAACTAGCACAGATACGCAGTATTTT. Protein product: CASSLLGSGGPTSTDTQYF.

V usage is TRBV7-9 and J usage is TRBJ1-1, with a possible D match to TRBD1 (5 bases). The germline V gene has CDR1 SEHNR and CDR2 FQNEAQ (reference sequence). Trimming stripped 7 bases from V and 1 base from J, with 10 bases between. This CDR3 has 13 residues. The CDR3: CASNRDRNTEAFF. In DNA form, the CDR3 reads TGTGCCAGCAACCGAGACAGGAACACTGAAGCTTTCTTT.

V usage is TRBV29-1 and J usage is TRBJ2-3; 13 positions match TRBD2. The length of the CDR3 is 17 residues. J was trimmed by 2 bases and V by 4 bases; bases with no gene match: 9. Germline CDR1 SQVTM, CDR2 ANQGSEA. CDR3 loop: CSVGLAGGQLITDTQYF. The CDR3 nucleotides are TGCAGCGTTGGACTAGCGGGGGGCCAGCTAATCACAGATACGCAGTATTTT.

The chain couples TRBV28 to TRBJ1-5; TRBD1 matches 7 bases. Germline-derived CDR1 and CDR2 are MDHEN and SYDVKM. V was clipped by 3 bases and J by 6 bases; unmatched bases: 8. CDR3 length: 15 residues. The CDR3 DNA follows: TGTGCCAGCAGTTTCCTTGACAGGGTAATTCAGCCCCAGCATTTT. Its translation is CASSFLDRVIQPQHF. The variable domain in full, with the rest retrieved from reference TRBV28 and TRBJ1-5, is DVKVTQSSRYLVKRTGEKVFLECVQDMDHENMFWYRQDPGLGLRLIYFSYDVKMKEKGDIPEGYSVSREKKERFSLILESASTNQTSMYLCASSFLDRVIQPQHFGDGTRLSIL.

This rearrangement joins TRBV29-1 to TRBJ2-7; 8 bases match TRBD1. Germline CDR1 and CDR2: SQVTM and ANQGSEA. J lost 4 bases, V lost 7 bases, and 15 bases had no gene match. CDR3 length: 15 amino acids. The CDR3 DNA reads TGCAGCGCCAGAGCGGACAGGGAAGGGCCTTACGAGCAGTACTTC. Its translation is CSARADREGPYEQYF.

The J gene is TRBJ2-7, the V gene TRBV6-1, with D hard to call. The V gene's germline CDR1 is MNHNS and CDR2 SASEGT. The germline V and J ends were trimmed by 2 bases and 3 bases, with 14 bases remaining between them. The CDR3 extends over 15 amino acids. The CDR3 protein is CASSETPLPLYEQYF. CDR3 DNA sequence: TGTGCCAGCAGTGAAACCCCCCTACCCCTCTACGAGCAGTACTTC.

This chain joins TRBV27 and TRBJ2-1; D remains ambiguous. The germline V gene encodes CDR1 MNHEY and CDR2 SMNVEV (reference sequence). Trimming removed 6 bases from V and 3 bases from J, with 6 bases in between. This CDR3 region has 12 residues. The DNA of the CDR3 is TGTGCCAGCAGCGCAGGCTACAATGAGCAGTTCTTC. Encoded protein: CASSAGYNEQFF.

This clone was counted a single time. J is TRBJ1-1 and V is TRBV15; D gene ambiguous. The V end lost 4 bases, the J end lost 3 bases, and 12 bases lay between the germline ends. This CDR3 spans 14 amino acids. Germline V gene data show CDR1 as LNHNV and CDR2 as YYDKDF (reference sequence). The CDR3 here is CATSIGPQDTEAFF. The CDR3 nucleotides are TGTGCCACCAGCATAGGTCCCCAGGACACTGAAGCTTTCTTT.

The V and J genes are TRBV18 and TRBJ1-2, with D possibly being TRBD1 (6 bases). The length of the CDR3 is 15 residues. Germline loops: CDR1 KGHSH, CDR2 LQKENI. Trimming shortened V by 5 bases and J by 3 bases, and 16 bases separated the two germline ends. Here the CDR3 reads CASSASPWGHYGYTF. The DNA of the CDR3 is TGTGCCAGCTCAGCTTCTCCTTGGGGGCACTATGGCTACACCTTC.

This chain joins TRBV10-3 and TRBJ2-7, with D maybe TRBD1 (5 bases). Germline V gene sequence: CDR1 ENHRY, CDR2 SYGVKD. V lost 0 bases, J lost 4 bases, and 10 bases lay in between. The CDR3 has 14 residues. Here the CDR3 reads CAISESGRAYEQYF. The CDR3 DNA follows: TGTGCCATCAGTGAGTCCGGCAGGGCGTACGAGCAGTACTTC.

J is TRBJ2-2 and V is TRBV19; no clear D gene. Germline-derived CDR1 and CDR2 are LNHDA and SQIVND (reference sequence). The V gene lost 3 bases and the J gene lost 5 bases, with 10 bases spanning the gap. The CDR3 extends over 14 amino acids. CDR3 protein: CASSMFSGTGELFF. CDR3 coding DNA: TGTGCCAGTAGTATGTTTTCCGGGACCGGGGAGCTGTTTTTT.

This clone has only a few counts. The chain has TRBV19 and TRBJ1-5; 7 bases map to TRBD1. CDR3 length: 13 residues. Germline V lookup: CDR1 LNHDA, CDR2 SQIVND (reference sequence). V gave up 5 bases and J gave up 7 bases; unmatched junction bases: 5. The CDR3 sequence is CASSVDREQPQHF. The DNA for the CDR3 is TGTGCCAGTAGTGTTGACAGGGAGCAGCCCCAGCATTTT.

The chain combines TRBV6-5 with TRBJ2-1; 8 nucleotides match TRBD1. The CDR3 has 15 amino acids. Germline-derived CDR1 and CDR2 are MNHEY and SVGAGI. The V and J ends lost 5 bases and 5 bases, in that order; junction bases with no gene match: 8. CDR3 in amino acids: CASSGQGGGHNEQFF. CDR3 DNA: TGTGCCAGCAGTGGACAGGGAGGTGGCCACAATGAGCAGTTCTTC.

CDR3 DNA sequence: TGTGCCAGCAGCTTAGGGGGCAAGCTAGATAATTCACCCCTCCACTTT. This encodes CASSLGGKLDNSPLHF. The chain recombines TRBV11-2 with TRBJ1-6, with a tentative D call TRBD1 (5 bases). The CDR3 loop spans 16 amino acids. From germline, CDR1 is SGHAT and CDR2 FQNNGV. V lost 1 base and J 5 bases, leaving 12 bases between the germline ends.

The chain is built from TRBV30 and TRBJ2-1, with 9 bases that match TRBD2. V was clipped by 0 bases and J by 12 bases; unmatched bases: 15. CDR1 GTSNPN and CDR2 SVGIG come from the germline V gene (reference sequence). There are 16 residues in the CDR3. This chain's CDR3 is CAWSVQGASGASGQFF. CDR3 nucleotide sequence: TGTGCCTGGAGTGTACAAGGGGCTAGCGGGGCGTCTGGGCAGTTCTTC.